This is a list of T cell receptor beta chains from one sample in a study of blood T cells in healthy people across ages. One entry per CDR3 protein results from TCRdb running MiXCR on the 5' RACE reads. The repertoire holds hundreds of thousands of distinct CDR3 sequences, with 49% as singletons. The sample taken for sequencing was blood. All receptors come from a woman aged 55-70 years in good health. Both conserved end residues are part of each CDR3. The D gene is left open where the match is weak. Expanded clones are given a class, and other clones once, few, many or no size at all.

j_call: TRBJ2-3
v_call: TRBV3-1
d_call: .
clone_size: .
cdr3_nt: TGTGCCAGCAGCCAAGGGGACGGACGACCTAGCACAGATACGCAGTATTTT
cdr3_aa: CASSQGDGRPSTDTQYF

j_call: TRBJ2-5
v_call: TRBV2
d_call: TRBD2
clone_size: .
cdr3_nt: TGTGCCAGCAGTATGGGACTAGACCCTCAAGAGACCCAGTACTTC
cdr3_aa: CASSMGLDPQETQYF

j_call: TRBJ2-6
v_call: TRBV5-1
d_call: TRBD2
clone_size: .
cdr3_nt: TGCGCCAGCAGCTTGGCGTCGGGACTAGCGGGCTCTGGGGCCAACGTCCTGACTTTC
cdr3_aa: CASSLASGLAGSGANVLTF

j_call: TRBJ1-2
v_call: TRBV28
d_call: .
clone_size: .
cdr3_nt: TGTGCCAGCGGGGCGGCGGACACACGTATCTATGGCTACACCTTC
cdr3_aa: CASGAADTRIYGYTF

j_call: TRBJ2-5
v_call: TRBV7-3
d_call: TRBD1
clone_size: .
cdr3_nt: TGTGCCAGCGGGGACAGGGAAAAGACCCAGTACTTC
cdr3_aa: CASGDREKTQYF

j_call: TRBJ1-2
v_call: TRBV4-3
d_call: TRBD1
clone_size: .
cdr3_nt: TGCGCCAGCAGCCAGACACCGGGACAGGGGGCCGGAGGCTACACCTTC
cdr3_aa: CASSQTPGQGAGGYTF

j_call: TRBJ2-4
v_call: TRBV4-1
d_call: .
clone_size: few
cdr3_nt: TGCGCCAGCAGCCAAGATGTTTCCGAAGTAGCCAAAAACATTCAGTACTTC
cdr3_aa: CASSQDVSEVAKNIQYF

j_call: TRBJ2-3
v_call: TRBV7-8
d_call: TRBD1
clone_size: .
cdr3_nt: TGTGCCAGCAGCGGGCGGGACAGGGGCACCACAGATACGCAGTATTTT
cdr3_aa: CASSGRDRGTTDTQYF

j_call: TRBJ1-4
v_call: TRBV2
d_call: .
clone_size: .
cdr3_nt: TGTGCCAGCTGGGAGGGGGCTAATGAAAAACTGTTTTTT
cdr3_aa: CASWEGANEKLFF

j_call: TRBJ2-1
v_call: TRBV20-1
d_call: TRBD2
clone_size: .
cdr3_nt: TGCAGTGCTAGAGAGAGACTAGCGGGCTTCTCCTACAATGAGCAGTTCTTC
cdr3_aa: CSARERLAGFSYNEQFF

j_call: TRBJ2-3
v_call: TRBV24-1
d_call: TRBD1
clone_size: .
cdr3_nt: TGTGCCACCAGTGATTTACAGGGGATCAGAGATACGCAGTATTTT
cdr3_aa: CATSDLQGIRDTQYF

j_call: TRBJ1-5
v_call: TRBV28
d_call: .
clone_size: .
cdr3_nt: TGTGCCAGCAGTTTCCAGGCGAGGCAGCCCCAGCATTTT
cdr3_aa: CASSFQARQPQHF

j_call: TRBJ2-1
v_call: TRBV28
d_call: TRBD2
clone_size: .
cdr3_nt: TGTGCCAGCAGTACACGCGTGGCGGGGGGGCACAATGAGCAGTTCTTC
cdr3_aa: CASSTRVAGGHNEQFF

j_call: TRBJ2-1
v_call: TRBV9
d_call: .
clone_size: few
cdr3_nt: TGTGCCAGCAGCGTAGGTGCGGGGCCGGGTGAGCAGTTCTTC
cdr3_aa: CASSVGAGPGEQFF

j_call: TRBJ1-2
v_call: TRBV29-1
d_call: .
clone_size: .
cdr3_nt: TGCAGCGTTGACATTACGTATGGGGGGATGTATGGCTACACCTTC
cdr3_aa: CSVDITYGGMYGYTF

j_call: TRBJ1-2
v_call: TRBV5-1
d_call: .
clone_size: .
cdr3_nt: TGCGCCAGCGGAACCGGGTCCTCGGACTATGGCTACACCTTC
cdr3_aa: CASGTGSSDYGYTF

j_call: TRBJ2-3
v_call: TRBV20-1
d_call: TRBD2
clone_size: .
cdr3_nt: TGCAGTGCTCAAACTAGCGGGAGGCGGGGTAGCACAGATACGCAGTATTTT
cdr3_aa: CSAQTSGRRGSTDTQYF

j_call: TRBJ2-1
v_call: TRBV4-3
d_call: .
clone_size: .
cdr3_nt: TGCGCCAGCAGCCAAGATCAGTTCCTCAATGAGCAGTTCTTC
cdr3_aa: CASSQDQFLNEQFF

j_call: TRBJ2-3
v_call: TRBV20-1
d_call: TRBD2
clone_size: .
cdr3_nt: TGCAGTGCACTAAACTCCGGGACTAAGGAAGATACGCAGTATTTT
cdr3_aa: CSALNSGTKEDTQYF

j_call: TRBJ2-7
v_call: TRBV7-2
d_call: .
clone_size: few
cdr3_nt: TGTGCCAGCAGCTTAGTGGACGAGTATAGCGAGCAGTACTTC
cdr3_aa: CASSLVDEYSEQYF